The 3 T cell receptor beta chains below were found in one sample sequenced in a study of cytomegalovirus exposure and HLA in healthy donors. Use of 60 Vbeta and 13 Jbeta primers characterized the PCR. Data came from immunoSEQ multiplex PCR; TCRdb stores just in-frame clones and leaves some out. This sample has about 180,000 clones, with 84% found just once. Sequences were obtained from PBMCs. The source of these receptors is a boy aged 2-15 years in good health and CMV-seronegative.

The chain joins TRBV4-1 to TRBJ2-4; 15 nucleotides align to TRBD2. This CDR3 has 19 amino acids. Germline CDR1 MGHRA, CDR2 YSYEKL. V lost 1 base, J lost 0 bases, and 4 bases stayed unmatched. CDR3 sequence: CASSQGTSGRVLAKNIQYF. CDR3 DNA sequence: TGCGCCAGCAGCCAAGGGACTAGCGGGAGGGTACTAGCCAAAAACATTCAGTACTTC.

The V and J genes are TRBV28 and TRBJ1-3, with TRBD1 matching 7 bases. This CDR3 comprises 15 residues. Germline V lookup: CDR1 MDHEN, CDR2 SYDVKM. V lost 6 bases, J lost 0 bases, and 5 bases stayed unmatched. CDR3 amino acids: CASSQDRHSGNTIYF. CDR3 coding DNA: TGTGCCAGCAGCCAGGACAGGCACTCTGGAAACACCATATATTTT.

The J gene is TRBJ2-1, the V gene TRBV5-6; D is possibly TRBD2 (6 bases). Germline V gene sequence: CDR1 SGHDT, CDR2 YYEEEE. The V and J ends lost 1 base and 0 bases respectively, with 14 bases between them. The CDR3 has 17 residues. The CDR3 region is CASSLIRDWSSYNEQFF. For the CDR3, the DNA is TGTGCCAGCAGCTTGATTAGGGACTGGAGCTCCTACAATGAGCAGTTCTTC.